The 9 T cell receptor beta chains below come from one sample, sequenced in a study of T cell responses to AZD1222 COVID-19 vaccine. Assay: immunoSEQ multiplex PCR; the TCRdb copy retains only in-frame clones and omits some. Of around 120,000 clones listed, 70% to 90% are singletons. The sequencing used peripheral blood, collected on day 0 of AZD1222 vaccination. The receptors shown here come from an adult in good health.

The V call is TRBV24-1, the J call TRBJ2-1; either TRBD1 or TRBD2 may fit D (6 bases each). V was clipped by 5 bases and J by 4 bases, with 20 bases between them. The CDR3 runs to 17 residues. Germline values: CDR1 KGHDR, CDR2 SFDVKD. The CDR3 spells CATSATRPAGTYNEQFF. Written as DNA, the CDR3 is TGTGCCACCAGTGCCACTCGCCCGGCGGGGACATACAATGAGCAGTTCTTC.

The V and J genes are TRBV29-1 and TRBJ2-5, with unresolved D. The length of the CDR3 is 14 residues. Germline lookup yields CDR1 SQVTM and CDR2 ANQGSEA. V shed 4 bases and J shed 3 bases, with 15 bases lying between them. CDR3 sequence reads: CSVVGKGGKETQYF. In DNA form, the CDR3 reads TGCAGCGTTGTAGGGAAAGGCGGCAAAGAGACCCAGTACTTC.

This sequence joins TRBV3-1 (or the pseudogene TRBV3-2) and TRBJ2-3; 14 bases line up with TRBD2. The CDR3 loop spans 18 amino acids. The V and J ends lost 7 bases and 3 bases, in that order; junction bases with no gene match: 12. Germline values: CDR1 LGHDT, CDR2 YNNKEL (reference sequence). The CDR3, as DNA: TGTGCCAGCACCGTGACTAGCGGGAGGGCCAGGGGGACAGATACGCAGTATTTT. It codes for CASTVTSGRARGTDTQYF.

This chain joins TRBV13 and TRBJ2-2, with 12 positions matching TRBD2. The CDR3 totals 17 residues. V trimming: 3 bases; J trimming: 4 bases; junction bases outside the gene matches: 6. Germline CDR1 PRHDT, CDR2 FYEKMQ (reference sequence). CDR3 sequence: CASSFMTSGSGTGELFF. The CDR3 nucleotides are TGTGCCAGCAGCTTCATGACTAGCGGGAGTGGCACCGGGGAGCTGTTTTTT. Full variable domain (rest looked up from reference TRBV13 and TRBJ2-2): AAGVIQSPRHLIKEKRETATLKCYPIPRHDTVYWYQQGPGQDPQFLISFYEKMQSDKGSIPDRFSAQQFSDYHSELNMSSLELGDSALYFCASSFMTSGSGTGELFFGEGSRLTVL.

CDR3 DNA: TGTGCCAGCAGTCGCCAGGCGGACACTGAAGCTTTCTTT. This gives the protein CASSRQADTEAFF. V is TRBV7-2 and J is TRBJ1-1; D unclear. Germline loops: CDR1 SGHTA, CDR2 FQGNSA. This CDR3 is 13 amino acids long. Trimming pared 6 bases from V and 3 bases from J, leaving 11 bases between.

The rearrangement uses TRBV2 and TRBJ1-1; tentative D call: TRBD1 (5 bases). The ends were cut back, 7 bases at V and 2 bases at J, with 14 bases in the middle. The CDR3 has 14 residues. Germline V lookup: CDR1 SNHLY, CDR2 FYNNEI. CDR3 nucleotides: TGTGCCAGCAAATTTACAGGAGCCAACACTGAAGCTTTCTTT. It codes for CASKFTGANTEAFF. The full variable domain, rest sourced from reference TRBV2 and TRBJ1-1, is EPEVTQTPSHQVTQMGQEVILRCVPISNHLYFYWYRQILGQKVEFLVSFYNNEISEKSEIFDDQFSVERPDGSNFTLKIRSTKLEDSAMYFCASKFTGANTEAFFGQGTRLTVV.

CDR3 DNA sequence: TGTGCCAGCAGCGTAGAAAGCGGACAGCAGTACTTC. Encoded protein: CASSVESGQQYF. The chain has TRBV9 and TRBJ2-7; a weak D match, TRBD2 (5 bases). The CDR3 consists of 12 residues. The V gene's germline CDR1 is SGDLS and CDR2 YYNGEE. The ends were cut back, 0 bases at V and 8 bases at J, with 9 bases in the middle.

The chain joins TRBV9 to TRBJ1-1; 8 positions agree with TRBD1. CDR3 length equals 16 residues. J gave up 5 bases and V 2 bases, and 11 bases lay outside the gene matches. Per the germline V gene, CDR1 is SGDLS and CDR2 is YYNGEE. The CDR3 region is CASSVSPGGSRTEAFF. The DNA of the CDR3 is TGTGCCAGCAGCGTTTCCCCAGGGGGCAGTCGAACTGAAGCTTTCTTT.

The chain carries TRBV27 and TRBJ2-7; a weak D match, TRBD1 (7 bases). The CDR3 is 14 residues long. Deletions cut 6 bases from V and 7 bases from J, with 19 bases between. Germline assignment: CDR1 MNHEY and CDR2 SMNVEV (reference sequence). In nucleotides, the CDR3 is TGTGCCAGCAGGCTTCAGGGCGCAGGGGGGGAGCAGTACTTC. Amino acids: CASRLQGAGGEQYF.